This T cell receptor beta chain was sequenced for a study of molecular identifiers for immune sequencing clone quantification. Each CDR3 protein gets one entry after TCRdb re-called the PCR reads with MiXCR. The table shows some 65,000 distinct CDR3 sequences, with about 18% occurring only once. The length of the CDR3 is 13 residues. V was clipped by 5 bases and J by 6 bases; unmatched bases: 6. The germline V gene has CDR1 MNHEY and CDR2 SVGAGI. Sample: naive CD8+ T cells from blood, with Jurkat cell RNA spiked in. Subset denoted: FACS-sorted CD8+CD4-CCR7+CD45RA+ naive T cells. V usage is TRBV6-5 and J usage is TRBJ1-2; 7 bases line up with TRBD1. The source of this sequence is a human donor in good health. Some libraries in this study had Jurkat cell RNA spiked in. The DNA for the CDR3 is TGTGCCAGCAGTGCAGGGACAGCGCATGGCTACACCTTC. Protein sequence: CASSAGTAHGYTF.